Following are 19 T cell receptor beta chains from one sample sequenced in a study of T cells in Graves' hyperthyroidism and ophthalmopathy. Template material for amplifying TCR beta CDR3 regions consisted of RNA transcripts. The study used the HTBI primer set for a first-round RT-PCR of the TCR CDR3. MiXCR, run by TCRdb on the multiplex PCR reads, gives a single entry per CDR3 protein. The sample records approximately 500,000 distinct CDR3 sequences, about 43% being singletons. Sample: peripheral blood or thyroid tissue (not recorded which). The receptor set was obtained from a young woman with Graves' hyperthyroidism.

CDR3 residues: CATSRTGSGDDTQYF. In DNA, the CDR3 is TGTGCCACCAGTAGGACAGGGAGCGGGGACGATACGCAGTATTTT. The chain is built from TRBV15 and TRBJ2-3; TRBD1 might be the D (8 bases). Germline V gives CDR1 LNHNV, CDR2 YYDKDF (reference sequence). The ends were cut back, 6 bases at V and 6 bases at J, with 19 bases in the middle. CDR3 length: 15 amino acids. Using reference TRBV15 and TRBJ2-3 for the parts outside the CDR3, the full variable domain is DAMVIQNPRYQVTQFGKPVTLSCSQTLNHNVMYWYQQKSSQAPKLLFHYYDKDFNNEADTPDNFQSRRPNTSFCFLDIRSPGLGDTAMYLCATSRTGSGDDTQYFGPGTRLTVL.

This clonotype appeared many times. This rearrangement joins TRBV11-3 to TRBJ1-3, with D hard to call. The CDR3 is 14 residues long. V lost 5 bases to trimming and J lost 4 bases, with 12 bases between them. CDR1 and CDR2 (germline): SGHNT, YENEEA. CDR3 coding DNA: TGTGCCAGCAGCAGCCCCCTGCGAGGAAACACCATATATTTT. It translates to CASSSPLRGNTIYF.

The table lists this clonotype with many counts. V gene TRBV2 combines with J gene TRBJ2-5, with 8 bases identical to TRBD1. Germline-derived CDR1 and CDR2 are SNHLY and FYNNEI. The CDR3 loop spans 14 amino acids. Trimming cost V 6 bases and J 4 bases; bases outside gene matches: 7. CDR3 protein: CASRGTGQGETQYF. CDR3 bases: TGTGCCAGCAGGGGGACAGGACAGGGAGAGACCCAGTACTTC.

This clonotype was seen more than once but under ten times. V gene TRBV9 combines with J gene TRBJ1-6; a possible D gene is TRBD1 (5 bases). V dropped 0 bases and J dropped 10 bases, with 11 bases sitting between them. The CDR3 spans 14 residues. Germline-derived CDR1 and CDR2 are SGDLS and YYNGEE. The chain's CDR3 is CASSVGGEESPLHF. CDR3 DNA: TGTGCCAGCAGCGTAGGAGGGGAAGAATCACCCCTCCACTTT. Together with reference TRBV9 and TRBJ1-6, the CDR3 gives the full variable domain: DSGVTQTPKHLITATGQRVTLRCSPRSGDLSVYWYQQSLDQGLQFLIQYYNGEERAKGNILERFSAQQFPDLHSELNLSSLELGDSALYFCASSVGGEESPLHFGNGTRLTVT.

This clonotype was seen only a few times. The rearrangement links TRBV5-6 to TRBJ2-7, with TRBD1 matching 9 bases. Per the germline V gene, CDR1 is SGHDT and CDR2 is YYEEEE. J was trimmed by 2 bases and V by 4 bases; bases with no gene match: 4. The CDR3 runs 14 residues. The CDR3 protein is CASSDDRGAYEQYF. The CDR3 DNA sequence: TGTGCCAGCAGCGACGACAGGGGGGCCTACGAGCAGTACTTC.

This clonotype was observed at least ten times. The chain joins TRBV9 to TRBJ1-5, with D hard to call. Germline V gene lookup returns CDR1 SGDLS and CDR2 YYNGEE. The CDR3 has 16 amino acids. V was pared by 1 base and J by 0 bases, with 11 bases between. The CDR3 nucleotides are TGTGCCAGCAGCGTATCCAGACCCTATAGCAATCAGCCCCAGCATTTT. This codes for CASSVSRPYSNQPQHF.

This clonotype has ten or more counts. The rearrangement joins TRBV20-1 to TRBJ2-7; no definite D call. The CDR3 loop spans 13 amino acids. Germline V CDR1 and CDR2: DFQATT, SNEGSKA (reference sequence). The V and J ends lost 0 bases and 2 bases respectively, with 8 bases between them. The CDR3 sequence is CSAREGRTYEQYF. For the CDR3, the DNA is TGCAGTGCTAGAGAGGGCAGAACCTACGAGCAGTACTTC.

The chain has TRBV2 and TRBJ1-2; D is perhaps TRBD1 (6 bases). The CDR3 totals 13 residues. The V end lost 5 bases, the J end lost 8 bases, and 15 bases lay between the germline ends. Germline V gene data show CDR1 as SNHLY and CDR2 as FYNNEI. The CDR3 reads CASSFWTERGYTF. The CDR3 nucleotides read TGTGCCAGCAGTTTCTGGACAGAGAGAGGCTACACCTTC.

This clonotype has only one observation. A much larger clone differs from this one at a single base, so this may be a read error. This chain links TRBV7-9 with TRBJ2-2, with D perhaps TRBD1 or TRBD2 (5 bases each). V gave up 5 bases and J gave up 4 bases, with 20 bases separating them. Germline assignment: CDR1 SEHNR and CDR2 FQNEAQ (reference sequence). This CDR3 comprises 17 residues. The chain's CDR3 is CASSPPRGRSRTGELFF. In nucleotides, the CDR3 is TGTGCCAGCAGCCCCCCCCGGGGCAGGTCACGCACCGGGGAGCTGTTTTTT.

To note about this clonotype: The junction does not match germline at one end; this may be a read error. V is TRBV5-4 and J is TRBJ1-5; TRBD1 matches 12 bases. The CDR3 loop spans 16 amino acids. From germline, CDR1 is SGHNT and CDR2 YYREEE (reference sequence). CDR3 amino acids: CASSQPGQGANQPQHF. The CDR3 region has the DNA TGCGCCAGCAGCCAACCGGGACAGGGGGCAAATCAGCCCCAGCATTTT.

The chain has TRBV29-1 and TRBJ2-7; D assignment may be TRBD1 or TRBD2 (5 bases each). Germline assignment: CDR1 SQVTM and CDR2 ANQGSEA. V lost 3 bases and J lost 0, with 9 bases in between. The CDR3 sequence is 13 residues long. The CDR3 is CSVDGDGSYEQYF. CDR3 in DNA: TGCAGCGTTGACGGGGACGGCTCCTACGAGCAGTACTTC.

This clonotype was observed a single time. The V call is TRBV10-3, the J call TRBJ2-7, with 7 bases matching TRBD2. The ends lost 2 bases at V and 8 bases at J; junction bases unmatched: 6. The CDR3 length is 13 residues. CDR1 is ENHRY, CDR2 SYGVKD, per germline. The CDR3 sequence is CAISEPGGNQQYF. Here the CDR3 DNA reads TGTGCCATCAGTGAGCCGGGGGGAAATCAGCAGTACTTC.

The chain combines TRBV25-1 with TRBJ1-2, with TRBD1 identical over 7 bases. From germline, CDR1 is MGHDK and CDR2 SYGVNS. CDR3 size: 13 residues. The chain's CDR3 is CAGDSQLVYGYTF. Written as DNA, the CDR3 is TGTGCTGGGGACAGTCAGTTAGTCTATGGCTACACCTTC.

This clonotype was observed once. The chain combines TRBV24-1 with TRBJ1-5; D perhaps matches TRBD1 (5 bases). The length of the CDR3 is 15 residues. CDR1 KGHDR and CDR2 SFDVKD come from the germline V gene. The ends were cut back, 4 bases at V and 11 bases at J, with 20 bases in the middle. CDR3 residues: CATSDPQGAIETQHF. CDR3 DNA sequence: TGTGCCACCAGTGACCCCCAAGGGGCCATCGAGACCCAGCATTTT.

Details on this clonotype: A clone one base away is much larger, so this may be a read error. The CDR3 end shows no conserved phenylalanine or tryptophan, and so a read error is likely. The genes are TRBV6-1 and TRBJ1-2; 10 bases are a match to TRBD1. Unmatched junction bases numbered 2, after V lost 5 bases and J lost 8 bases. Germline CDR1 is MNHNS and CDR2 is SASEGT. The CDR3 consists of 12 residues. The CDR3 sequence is CASSTDRGGYTL. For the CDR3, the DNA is TGTGCCAGCAGTACGGACAGGGGGGGCTACACCCTC.

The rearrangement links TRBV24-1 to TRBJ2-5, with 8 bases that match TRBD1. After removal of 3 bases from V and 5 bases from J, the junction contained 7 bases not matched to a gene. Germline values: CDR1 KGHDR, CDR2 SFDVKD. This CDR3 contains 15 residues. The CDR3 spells CATSDSGQGQETQYF. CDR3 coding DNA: TGTGCCACCAGTGATAGCGGACAGGGTCAGGAGACCCAGTACTTC.

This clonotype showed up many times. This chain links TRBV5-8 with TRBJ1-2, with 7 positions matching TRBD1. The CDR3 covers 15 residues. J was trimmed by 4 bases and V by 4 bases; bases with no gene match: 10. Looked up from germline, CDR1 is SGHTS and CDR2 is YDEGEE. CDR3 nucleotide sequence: TGTGCCAGCAGCCGGACAATGGACAGGAGCTATGGCTACACCTTC. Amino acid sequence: CASSRTMDRSYGYTF.

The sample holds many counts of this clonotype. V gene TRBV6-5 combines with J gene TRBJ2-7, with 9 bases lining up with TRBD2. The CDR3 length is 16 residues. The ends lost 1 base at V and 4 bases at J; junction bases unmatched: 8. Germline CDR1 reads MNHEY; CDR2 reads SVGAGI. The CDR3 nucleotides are TGTGCCAGCAGTTACTTATCCAGTAGCGGGGGATACGAGCAGTACTTC. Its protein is CASSYLSSSGGYEQYF.

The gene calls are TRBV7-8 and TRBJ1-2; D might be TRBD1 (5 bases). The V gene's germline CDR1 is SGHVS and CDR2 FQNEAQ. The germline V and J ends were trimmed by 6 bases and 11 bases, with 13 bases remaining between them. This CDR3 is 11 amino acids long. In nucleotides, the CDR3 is TGTGCCAGCAGTTCGTGGGGACTTTACACCTTC. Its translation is CASSSWGLYTF.